The 27 T cell receptor beta chains below all came from one sample that was sequenced in a study of cytomegalovirus exposure and HLA in healthy donors (dated by TCRdb to the late 2010s). Libraries were constructed by the immunoSEQ multiplex PCR assay. A mixture of 60 forward primers for TCR Vbeta segments and 13 reverse primers for TCR Jbeta segments was used in the multiplex PCR. TCRdb re-hosts the immuneACCESS table, in-frame sequences only. Its copies lack some clones; in the studies checked, an unresolved V gene accounts for under half of them, and the cause for the rest is not known. The sample profile shows 170,000 or so clones; more than 60% of them were found once. The ten largest clones add up to approximately 3.4% of the sample. Source material: PBMCs. The receptors were sampled from a woman between 50 and 59 years old in good health and CMV-seropositive.

This clone has a handful of counts. The CDR3 is CASSLDREMRFSGNTIYF. As DNA, the CDR3 is TGTGCCAGCAGCTTAGACAGGGAAATGAGGTTCTCTGGAAACACCATATATTTT. The rearrangement joins TRBV13 to TRBJ1-3; a possible D gene is TRBD1 (6 bases). V was shortened by 1 base and J by 0 bases, with 16 bases between the two germline ends. The CDR3 totals 18 residues. Germline assignment: CDR1 PRHDT and CDR2 FYEKMQ (reference sequence).

The chain recombines TRBV19 with TRBJ2-7; no firm D call. The CDR3 covers 15 residues. Germline CDR1 LNHDA, CDR2 SQIVND (reference sequence). Trimming stripped 1 base from V and 0 bases from J, with 10 bases between. CDR3 protein: CASSIGSESSYEQYF. The CDR3 region has the DNA TGTGCCAGTAGTATAGGGTCCGAGAGCTCCTACGAGCAGTACTTC.

CDR3 in DNA: TGCGCCAGCAGCCGCGGACTAGCGGGAGCCTACGAGCAGTACTTC. As protein: CASSRGLAGAYEQYF. This chain joins TRBV4-3 and TRBJ2-7; 13 bases are shared with TRBD2. Unmatched junction bases numbered 2, after V lost 4 bases and J lost 2 bases. CDR1 and CDR2 (germline): LGHNA, YSLEER. This CDR3 spans 15 amino acids.

This clone was counted between two and nine times. Other DNA sequences of this sample code for an identical CDR3. The V and J genes are TRBV7-2 and TRBJ2-7, with TRBD1 as a possible D gene (5 bases). Germline values: CDR1 SGHTA, CDR2 FQGNSA. This CDR3 comprises 14 residues. The germline V and J ends were trimmed by 2 bases and 0 bases, with 8 bases remaining between them. The DNA of the CDR3 is TGTGCCAGCAGCTTACTGGGGCTCTCCTACGAGCAGTACTTC. This codes for CASSLLGLSYEQYF.

Turning to this clone: A junction boundary mismatches the germline segment, possibly from a read error. The CDR3 DNA sequence: TGTTCCAGCAGCAGGGAGCAGGGGATCGGGGAGCTGTTTTTT. Its translation: CSSSREQGIGELFF. The genes are TRBV7-9 and TRBJ2-2; D may be TRBD1 (6 bases). The germline V gene has CDR1 SEHNR and CDR2 FQNEAQ (reference sequence). CDR3 length equals 14 residues.

V and J are TRBV5-6 and TRBJ1-2; TRBD1 might be the D (5 bases). This CDR3 contains 12 residues. CDR1 and CDR2 (germline): SGHDT, YYEEEE. Trimming removed 5 bases at V and 8 bases at J, with 13 bases between. The CDR3 sequence: CASRGTGGGYTF. In nucleotides, the CDR3 is TGTGCCAGCAGGGGGACGGGGGGAGGCTACACCTTC.

The chain joins TRBV6-4 to TRBJ2-7; TRBD2 agrees at 7 bases. Germline V lookup: CDR1 MRHNA, CDR2 SNTAGT. With 6 bases clipped from V and 2 bases from J, the junction kept 4 bases outside the gene matches. The CDR3 length is 13 residues. The CDR3 region has the DNA TGTGCCAGCAGCGGACTAGGCACCTACGAGCAGTACTTC. Residues: CASSGLGTYEQYF.

This clone was counted a few times. The chain recombines TRBV6-1 with TRBJ1-5; D call uncertain. Looked up from germline, CDR1 is MNHNS and CDR2 is SASEGT. Trimming cost V 6 bases and J 2 bases, with 11 bases left between them. This CDR3 contains 14 residues. The CDR3 DNA is TGTGCCAGCAGGGGAGGGCAGGGCAATCAGCCCCAGCATTTT. It translates to CASRGGQGNQPQHF.

The CDR3 is CASSAQGSNQPQHF. The CDR3 DNA follows: TGTGCCAGCAGCGCTCAGGGGAGCAATCAGCCCCAGCATTTT. This chain connects TRBV11-3 to TRBJ1-5, with D possibly being TRBD1 (6 bases). CDR1 is SGHNT, CDR2 YENEEA, per germline. The CDR3 length is 14 residues. V was trimmed by 5 bases and J by 1 base, leaving 9 bases between them.

The chain links TRBV28 to TRBJ1-2; TRBD1 might be the D (5 bases). V was trimmed by 7 bases and J by 5 bases, leaving 17 bases between them. CDR3 length: 14 residues. The germline V gene encodes CDR1 MDHEN and CDR2 SYDVKM. The CDR3 DNA follows: TGTGCCAGCACCCCCCCCCAGGGCCCTTATGGCTACACCTTC. Protein product: CASTPPQGPYGYTF.

The sample holds a few counts of this clone. J is TRBJ2-7 and V is TRBV5-6; D possibly corresponds to TRBD2 (6 bases). CDR3 size: 11 residues. The germline gives CDR1 SGHDT, CDR2 YYEEEE. As DNA, the CDR3 is TGTGCCAGCAGCTTTGAATCAGGGAGGCTGGTC. It is translated as CASSFESGRLV.

The chain employs TRBV7-2 and TRBJ2-5; D is ambiguous. CDR3 length: 15 amino acids. Trimming removed 1 base from V and 2 bases from J, with 11 bases in between. Germline CDR1 reads SGHTA; CDR2 reads FQGNSA. CDR3 sequence: CASSLVSAEQETQYF. The CDR3, as DNA: TGTGCCAGCAGCTTAGTTTCGGCGGAGCAAGAGACCCAGTACTTC.

The chain recombines TRBV5-6 with TRBJ1-5; 7 nucleotides match TRBD1. V lost 0 bases and J lost 11; bases outside the gene matches: 14. The CDR3 has 16 residues. Per germline, CDR1 SGHDT and CDR2 YYEEEE. The CDR3 DNA reads TGTGCCAGCAGCTTGGGGACAGGTGGCCTTACTATGGCCCAGCATTTT. It translates to CASSLGTGGLTMAQHF.

This chain links TRBV6-5 with TRBJ2-5; 13 bases fit TRBD2. The V segment lost 4 bases and the J segment 5 bases; nucleotides outside the gene matches: 7. The germline V gene has CDR1 MNHEY and CDR2 SVGAGI. This CDR3 contains 16 residues. CDR3 sequence reads: CASSLRLAGGRETQYF. Here the CDR3 DNA reads TGTGCCAGCAGTTTAAGACTAGCGGGAGGAAGGGAGACCCAGTACTTC.

This chain connects TRBV9 to TRBJ1-6; 9 bases are a match to TRBD1. This CDR3 comprises 16 residues. The trim removed 1 base at V and 7 bases at J, leaving 6 bases unmatched. Germline CDR1 SGDLS, CDR2 YYNGEE. The CDR3, as DNA: TGTGCCAGCAGCGTATCACAGGGGGCAGACAATTCACCCCTCCACTTT. It is translated as CASSVSQGADNSPLHF.

The chain is built from TRBV30 and TRBJ2-3; D is perhaps TRBD2 (6 bases). The CDR3 is 14 residues long. The V gene's germline CDR1 is GTSNPN and CDR2 SVGIG (reference sequence). Trimming removed 0 bases from V and 3 bases from J, with 10 bases in between. CDR3 loop: CAWSVGAGTDTQYF. The CDR3 region has the DNA TGTGCCTGGAGTGTTGGGGCGGGGACAGATACGCAGTATTTT.

This clone was detected only once. This chain uses TRBV4-3 with TRBJ1-2; a possible D gene is TRBD1 (6 bases). Germline V gives CDR1 LGHNA, CDR2 YSLEER. Deletions cut 0 bases from V and 4 bases from J, with 15 bases between. The CDR3 runs 16 residues. CDR3 amino acids: CASSQERGSGGYGYTF. CDR3 in DNA: TGCGCCAGCAGCCAAGAAAGGGGGTCGGGCGGCTATGGCTACACCTTC.

This rearrangement joins TRBV30 to TRBJ1-1; the match to TRBD1 covers 10 bases. Germline assignment: CDR1 GTSNPN and CDR2 SVGIG (reference sequence). The CDR3 extends over 13 amino acids. V was pared by 1 base and J by 4 bases, with 0 bases of the junction left unmatched. CDR3 loop: CAWSGTGGTEAFF. CDR3 bases: TGTGCCTGGAGTGGGACAGGGGGCACTGAAGCTTTCTTT.

As to this clone: Other DNA sequences from this sample encode an identical CDR3 as well. The chain combines TRBV7-2 with TRBJ2-7, with 10 bases lining up with TRBD2. In germline, CDR1 is SGHTA, CDR2 FQGNSA. The J segment lost 5 bases and the V segment lost 5 bases, leaving 12 bases of the junction unmatched. The length of the CDR3 is 16 residues. CDR3 nucleotide sequence: TGTGCCAGCAGCCCCAAGCCTCAGCGGGAGGGCGACGAGCAGTACTTC. Translated, it gives CASSPKPQREGDEQYF.

V is TRBV28 and J is TRBJ2-3, with 12 bases aligning to TRBD2. V lost 5 bases, J lost 4 bases, and 7 bases stayed unmatched. CDR1 and CDR2 from the germline V gene are MDHEN and SYDVKM. The CDR3 is made up of 16 amino acids. CDR3 loop: CASSPVLAGGPDTQYF. CDR3 in DNA: TGTGCCAGCAGTCCCGTACTAGCGGGAGGCCCAGATACGCAGTATTTT.

This rearrangement joins TRBV11-2 to TRBJ2-7; D is perhaps TRBD1 (5 bases). CDR3 length: 18 amino acids. The V gene lost 0 bases and the J gene lost 3 bases, with 21 bases spanning the gap. Per germline, CDR1 SGHAT and CDR2 FQNNGV. The CDR3 sequence is CASSLDQTEIGRDYEQYF. The CDR3 nucleotides read TGTGCCAGCAGCTTAGACCAAACAGAGATAGGCAGGGACTACGAGCAGTACTTC.

This chain links TRBV6-1 with TRBJ2-5; D not certain. TRBJ2-7 matches the DNA end more closely, so the J call is doubtful. This CDR3 contains 17 residues. The germline V gene has CDR1 MNHNS and CDR2 SASEGT. The CDR3 protein is CASSDLSGRMISYEQYF. DNA for the CDR3: TGTGCCAGCAGTGACCTGTCTGGCAGGATGATCTCCTACGAGCAGTACTTC.

The chain links TRBV28 to TRBJ2-5; D ambiguous. The CDR3 length is 12 residues. The germline gives CDR1 MDHEN, CDR2 SYDVKM. V was cut by 1 base and J by 4 bases, with 4 bases left in between. CDR3 bases: TGTGCCAGCAGTTTATTCGTAGAGACCCAGTACTTC. Translation: CASSLFVETQYF.

V and J are TRBV30 and TRBJ2-7; a possible D gene is TRBD2 (7 bases). The CDR3 length is 13 residues. With 0 bases removed from V and 5 bases from J, the gap between germline ends came to 11 bases. Germline V CDR1 and CDR2: GTSNPN, SVGIG (reference sequence). The CDR3 protein is CAWSVGGPDEQYF. CDR3 sequence (DNA): TGTGCCTGGAGTGTGGGGGGGCCGGACGAGCAGTACTTC.

This chain links TRBV5-1 with TRBJ1-2, with 7 bases matching TRBD1. V dropped 0 bases and J dropped 8; count of bases not matched to a gene: 7. CDR1 is SGHRS, CDR2 YFSETQ, per germline. The CDR3 runs 14 residues. The CDR3 spells CASSLGGGAGGYTF. The CDR3, as DNA: TGCGCCAGCAGCTTGGGAGGGGGCGCCGGAGGCTACACCTTC.

J is TRBJ2-1 and V is TRBV27; the D gene is possibly TRBD2 (6 bases). V gave up 6 bases and J gave up 6 bases, with 15 bases separating them. There are 14 residues in the CDR3. Germline V lookup: CDR1 MNHEY, CDR2 SMNVEV (reference sequence). CDR3 amino acids: CASSLATSTNEQFF. In nucleotides, the CDR3 is TGTGCCAGCAGCCTGGCAACTAGCACCAATGAGCAGTTCTTC.

The chain employs TRBV4-3 and TRBJ2-5; D might be TRBD2 (6 bases). Between the trimmed V and J ends, which lost 4 bases and 3 bases, there was a span of 15 bases. The CDR3 length is 15 residues. CDR1 and CDR2 from the germline V gene are LGHNA and YSLEER. In nucleotides, the CDR3 is TGCGCCAGCAGCCGGGACTGGGACTCCGAAGAGACCCAGTACTTC. Protein sequence: CASSRDWDSEETQYF.